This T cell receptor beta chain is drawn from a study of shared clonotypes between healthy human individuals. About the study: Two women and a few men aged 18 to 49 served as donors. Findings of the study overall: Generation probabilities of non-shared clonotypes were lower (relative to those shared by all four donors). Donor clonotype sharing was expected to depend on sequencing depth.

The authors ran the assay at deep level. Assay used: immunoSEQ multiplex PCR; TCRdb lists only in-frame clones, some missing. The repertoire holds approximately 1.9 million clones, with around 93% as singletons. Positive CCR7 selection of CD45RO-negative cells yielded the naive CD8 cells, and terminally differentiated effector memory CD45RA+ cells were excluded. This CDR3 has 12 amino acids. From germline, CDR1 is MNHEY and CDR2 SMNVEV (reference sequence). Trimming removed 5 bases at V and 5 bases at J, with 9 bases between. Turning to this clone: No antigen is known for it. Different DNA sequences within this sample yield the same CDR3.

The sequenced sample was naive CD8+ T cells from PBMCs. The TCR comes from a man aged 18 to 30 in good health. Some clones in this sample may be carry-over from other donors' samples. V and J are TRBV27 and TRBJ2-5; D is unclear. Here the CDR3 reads CASSPLGETQYF. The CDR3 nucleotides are TGTGCCAGCAGTCCACTTGGGGAGACCCAGTACTTC.